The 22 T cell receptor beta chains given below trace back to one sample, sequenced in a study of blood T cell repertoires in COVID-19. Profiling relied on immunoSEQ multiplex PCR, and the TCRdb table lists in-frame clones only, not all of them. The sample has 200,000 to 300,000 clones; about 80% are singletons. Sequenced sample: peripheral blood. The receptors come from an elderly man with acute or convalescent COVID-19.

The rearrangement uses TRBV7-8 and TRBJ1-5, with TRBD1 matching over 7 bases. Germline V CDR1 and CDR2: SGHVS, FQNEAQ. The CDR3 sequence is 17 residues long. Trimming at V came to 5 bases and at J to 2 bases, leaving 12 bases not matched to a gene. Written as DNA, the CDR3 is TGTGCCAGCAGCGCCCGATACAGGGGTCAGGGCAATCAGCCCCAGCATTTT. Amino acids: CASSARYRGQGNQPQHF. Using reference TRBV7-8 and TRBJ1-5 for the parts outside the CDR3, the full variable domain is GAGVSQSPRYKVAKRGQDVALRCDPISGHVSLFWYQQALGQGPEFLTYFQNEAQLDKSGLPSDRFFAERPEGSVSTLKIQRTQQEDSAVYLCASSARYRGQGNQPQHFGDGTRLSIL.

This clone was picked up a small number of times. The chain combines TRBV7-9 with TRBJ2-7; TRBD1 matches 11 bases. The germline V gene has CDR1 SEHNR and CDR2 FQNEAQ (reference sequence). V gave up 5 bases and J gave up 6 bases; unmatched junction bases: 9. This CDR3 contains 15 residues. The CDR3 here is CASSPRTGGFGEQYF. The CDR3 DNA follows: TGTGCCAGCAGCCCGAGGACAGGGGGCTTTGGCGAGCAGTACTTC. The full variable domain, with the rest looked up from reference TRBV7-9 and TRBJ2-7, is DTGVSQNPRHKITKRGQNVTFRCDPISEHNRLYWYRQTLGQGPEFLTYFQNEAQLEKSRLLSDRFSAERPKGSFSTLEIQRTEQGDSAMYLCASSPRTGGFGEQYFGPGTRLTVT.

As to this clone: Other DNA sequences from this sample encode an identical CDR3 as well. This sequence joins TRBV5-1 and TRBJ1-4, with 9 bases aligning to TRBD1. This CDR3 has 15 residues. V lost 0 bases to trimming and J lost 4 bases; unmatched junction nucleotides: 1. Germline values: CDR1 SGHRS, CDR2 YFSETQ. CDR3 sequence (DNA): TGCGCCAGCAGCTTGGGGACAGGGGTTAATGAAAAACTGTTTTTT. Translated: CASSLGTGVNEKLFF.

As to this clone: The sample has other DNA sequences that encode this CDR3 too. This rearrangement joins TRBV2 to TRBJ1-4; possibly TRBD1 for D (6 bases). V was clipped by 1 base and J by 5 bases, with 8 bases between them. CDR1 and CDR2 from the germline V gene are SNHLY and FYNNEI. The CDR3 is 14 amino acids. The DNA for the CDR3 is TGTGCCAGCAGTGAAGTCAGGGGAAATGAAAAACTGTTTTTT. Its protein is CASSEVRGNEKLFF.

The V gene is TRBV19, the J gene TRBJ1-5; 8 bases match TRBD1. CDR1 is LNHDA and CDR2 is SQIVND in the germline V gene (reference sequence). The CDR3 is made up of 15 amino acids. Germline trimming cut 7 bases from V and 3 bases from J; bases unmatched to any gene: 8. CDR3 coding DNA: TGTGCCAGTAATCTTCCGGGACAGGTCAATCAGCCCCAGCATTTT. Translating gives CASNLPGQVNQPQHF.

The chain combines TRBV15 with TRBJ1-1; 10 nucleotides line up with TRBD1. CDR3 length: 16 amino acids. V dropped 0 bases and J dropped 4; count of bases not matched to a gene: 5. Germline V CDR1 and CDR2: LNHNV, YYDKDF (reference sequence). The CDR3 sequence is CATSRDRDRGVTEAFF. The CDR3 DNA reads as TGTGCCACCAGCAGAGATAGGGACAGGGGAGTCACTGAAGCTTTCTTT.

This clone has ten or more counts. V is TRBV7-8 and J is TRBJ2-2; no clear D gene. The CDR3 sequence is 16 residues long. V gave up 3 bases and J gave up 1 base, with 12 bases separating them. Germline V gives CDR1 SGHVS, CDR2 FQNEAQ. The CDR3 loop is CASSLFRDMNTGELFF. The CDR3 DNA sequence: TGTGCCAGCAGCTTGTTTCGTGACATGAACACCGGGGAGCTGTTTTTT. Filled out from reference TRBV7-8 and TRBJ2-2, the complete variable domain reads GAGVSQSPRYKVAKRGQDVALRCDPISGHVSLFWYQQALGQGPEFLTYFQNEAQLDKSGLPSDRFFAERPEGSVSTLKIQRTQQEDSAVYLCASSLFRDMNTGELFFGEGSRLTVL.

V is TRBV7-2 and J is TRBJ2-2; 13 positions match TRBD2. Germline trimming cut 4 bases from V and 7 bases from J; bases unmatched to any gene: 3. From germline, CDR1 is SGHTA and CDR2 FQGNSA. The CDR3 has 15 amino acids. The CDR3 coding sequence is TGTGCCAGCAGCTGGGGACTAGCGGGATACGGGGAGCTGTTTTTT. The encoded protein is CASSWGLAGYGELFF.

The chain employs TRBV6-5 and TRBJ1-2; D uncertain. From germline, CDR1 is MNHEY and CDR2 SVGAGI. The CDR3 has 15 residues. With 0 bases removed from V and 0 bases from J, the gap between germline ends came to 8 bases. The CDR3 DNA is TGTGCCAGCAGTTACTCGAAGCCTCCTAACTATGGCTACACCTTC. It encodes CASSYSKPPNYGYTF.

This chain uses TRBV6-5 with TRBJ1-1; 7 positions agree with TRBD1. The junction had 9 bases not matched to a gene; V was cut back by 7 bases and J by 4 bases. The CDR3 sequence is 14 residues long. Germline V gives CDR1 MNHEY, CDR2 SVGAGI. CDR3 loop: CASILTGQSTEAFF. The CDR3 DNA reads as TGTGCCAGCATTCTGACAGGGCAAAGCACTGAAGCTTTCTTT.

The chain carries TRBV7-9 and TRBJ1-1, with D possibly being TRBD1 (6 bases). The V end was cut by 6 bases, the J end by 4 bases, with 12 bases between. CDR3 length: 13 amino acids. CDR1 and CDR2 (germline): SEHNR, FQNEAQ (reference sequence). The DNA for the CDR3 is TGTGCCAGCAGTCCAGGGGATTCCACTGAAGCTTTCTTT. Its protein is CASSPGDSTEAFF.

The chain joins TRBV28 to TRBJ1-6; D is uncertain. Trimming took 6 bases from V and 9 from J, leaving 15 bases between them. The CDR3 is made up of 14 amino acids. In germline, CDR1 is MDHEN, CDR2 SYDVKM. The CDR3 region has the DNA TGTGCCAGCAGCCCTCTCGCTGGCGGTTCACCCCTCCACTTT. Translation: CASSPLAGGSPLHF.

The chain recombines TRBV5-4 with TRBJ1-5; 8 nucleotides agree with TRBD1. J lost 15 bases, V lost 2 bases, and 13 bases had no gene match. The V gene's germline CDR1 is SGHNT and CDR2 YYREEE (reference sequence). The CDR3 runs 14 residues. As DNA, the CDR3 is TGTGCCAGCAGCTTAGGCCCCGACAGGGGCGACTTGCATTTT. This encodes CASSLGPDRGDLHF.

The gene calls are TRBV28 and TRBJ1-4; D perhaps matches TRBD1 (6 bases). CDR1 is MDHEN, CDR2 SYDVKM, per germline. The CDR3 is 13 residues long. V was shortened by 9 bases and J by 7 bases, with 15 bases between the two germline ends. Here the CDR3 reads CASKGGAGEKLFF. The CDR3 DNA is TGTGCCAGTAAAGGGGGGGCAGGTGAAAAACTGTTTTTT.

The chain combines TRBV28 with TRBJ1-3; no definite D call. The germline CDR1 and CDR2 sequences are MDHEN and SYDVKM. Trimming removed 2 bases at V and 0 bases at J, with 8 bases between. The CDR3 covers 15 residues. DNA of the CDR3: TGTGCCAGCAGTTTAGCGGGCTCCTCTGGAAACACCATATATTTT. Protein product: CASSLAGSSGNTIYF.

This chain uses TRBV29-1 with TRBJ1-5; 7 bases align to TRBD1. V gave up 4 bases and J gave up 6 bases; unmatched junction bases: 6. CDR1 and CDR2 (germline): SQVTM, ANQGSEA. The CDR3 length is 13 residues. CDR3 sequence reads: CSVGDRVGQPQHF. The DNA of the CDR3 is TGCAGCGTTGGAGACAGGGTGGGTCAGCCCCAGCATTTT.

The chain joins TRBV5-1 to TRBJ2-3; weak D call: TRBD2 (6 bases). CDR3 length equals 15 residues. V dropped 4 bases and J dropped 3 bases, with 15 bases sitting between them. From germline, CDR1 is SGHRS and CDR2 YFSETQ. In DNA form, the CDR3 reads TGCGCCAGCAGCCTAACCGGAGGGGAGACAGATACGCAGTATTTT. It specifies CASSLTGGETDTQYF.

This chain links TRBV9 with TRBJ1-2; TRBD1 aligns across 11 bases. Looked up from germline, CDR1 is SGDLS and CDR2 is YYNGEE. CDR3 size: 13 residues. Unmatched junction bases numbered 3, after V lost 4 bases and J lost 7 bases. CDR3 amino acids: CASSYGTGGGYTF. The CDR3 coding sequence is TGTGCCAGCAGCTACGGGACAGGGGGTGGCTACACCTTC.

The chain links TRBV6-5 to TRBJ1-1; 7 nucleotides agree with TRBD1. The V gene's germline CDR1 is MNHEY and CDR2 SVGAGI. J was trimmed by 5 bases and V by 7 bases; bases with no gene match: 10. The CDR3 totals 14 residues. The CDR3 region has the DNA TGTGCCAGCACCTTAGACAGGGCAAGGACTGAAGCTTTCTTT. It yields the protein CASTLDRARTEAFF.

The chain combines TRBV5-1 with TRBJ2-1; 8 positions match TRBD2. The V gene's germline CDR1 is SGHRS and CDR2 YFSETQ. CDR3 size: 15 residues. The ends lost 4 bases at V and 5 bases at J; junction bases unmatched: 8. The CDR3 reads CASSVSGNNHNEQFF. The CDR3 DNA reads TGCGCCAGCAGCGTTAGCGGGAACAACCACAATGAGCAGTTCTTC.

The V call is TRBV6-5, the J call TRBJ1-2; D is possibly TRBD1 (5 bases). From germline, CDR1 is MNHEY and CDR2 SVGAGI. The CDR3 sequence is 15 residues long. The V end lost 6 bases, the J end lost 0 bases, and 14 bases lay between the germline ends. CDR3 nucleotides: TGTGCCAGCAGGGGGCTAAGACGGACTAACTATGGCTACACCTTC. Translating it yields CASRGLRRTNYGYTF.

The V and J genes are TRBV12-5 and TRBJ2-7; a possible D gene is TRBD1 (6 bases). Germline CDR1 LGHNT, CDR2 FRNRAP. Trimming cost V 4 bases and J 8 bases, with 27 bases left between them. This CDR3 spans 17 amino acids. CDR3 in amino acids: CASGSPLSDSLLEKQYF. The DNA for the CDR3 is TGTGCTAGTGGTTCGCCCCTCTCGGACAGTCTTCTTGAAAAGCAGTACTTC.